This entry is about one T cell receptor beta chain. What it binds is not known. These data belong to a study of cytomegalovirus exposure and HLA in healthy donors. Points from the study as a whole: Among TCR beta chains, those listed as cytomegalovirus-associated numbered about 160.

The PCR ran on 60 Vbeta and 13 Jbeta primers. This table comes from immunoSEQ multiplex PCR, and its TCRdb copy is limited to in-frame clones, with some not included. Counted here are 100,000 to 150,000 clones, roughly 82% occurring once; the ten biggest clones make up 3%. The CDR3 spans 17 residues. Deletions cut 4 bases from V and 2 bases from J, with 17 bases between. The germline CDR1 and CDR2 sequences are MGHRA and YSYEKL. The specimen was PBMCs. The V and J genes are TRBV4-1 and TRBJ1-4; perhaps TRBD1 as D (5 bases). This TCR was recovered from a woman aged 18 to 35 in good health and CMV-seropositive. CDR3 protein: CASSPREVGSTNEKLFF. The CDR3 DNA reads as TGCGCCAGCAGCCCCAGGGAGGTGGGCTCGACTAATGAAAAACTGTTTTTT.